This TCR beta chain was sequenced during a study of cytomegalovirus exposure and HLA in healthy donors. Findings and limits, study-wide: Previous analysis showed most TCR beta V segments were productive about 87% or about 30% of the time. V- and J-gene trimming in TCR beta was tied to a missense DCLRE1C variant by an analysis performed later.

The CDR3 runs to 17 residues. Germline V gives CDR1 MNHEY, CDR2 SMNVEV (reference sequence). V lost 2 bases to trimming and J lost 6 bases; unmatched junction nucleotides: 11. Researchers ran the PCR with 60 Vbeta and 13 Jbeta primers. TCRdb's table, derived via immunoSEQ multiplex PCR, lists solely in-frame clones and lacks some. This table holds some 150,000 clones, over 75% found once. As for this clone: Its antigen is still unknown.

The clonotype originates from a man aged 35 to 55 in good health and CMV-seropositive. The sample taken for sequencing was PBMCs. The gene calls are TRBV27 and TRBJ2-1; 9 bases agree with TRBD2. CDR3 protein: CASSLTAGGPLLNEQFF. CDR3 coding DNA: TGTGCCAGCAGTTTAACGGCGGGAGGGCCGTTGCTCAATGAGCAGTTCTTC.